The text below deals with one T cell receptor beta chain. Within the sample, other DNA sequences also encode this same CDR3. This entry is derived from a study of blood T cell repertoires in COVID-19. Libraries were prepared by immunoSEQ multiplex PCR; TCRdb keeps only in-frame clonotypes and omits some of them. Of 150,000 to 200,000 clones listed, under 90% are singletons. CDR1 is SGHRS and CDR2 is YFSETQ in the germline V gene. With 0 bases removed from V and 10 bases from J, the gap between germline ends came to 5 bases. This CDR3 spans 11 amino acids. The clonotype was recovered from a woman of 80 years or more with acute or convalescent COVID-19. V and J are TRBV5-1 and TRBJ2-1, with D unclear. The sequenced material came from peripheral blood. CDR3: CASSLEEEQFF. CDR3 in DNA: TGCGCCAGCAGCTTGGAAGAGGAGCAGTTCTTC. The full variable domain, rest sourced from reference TRBV5-1 and TRBJ2-1, is KAGVTQTPRYLIKTRGQQVTLSCSPISGHRSVSWYQQTPGQGLQFLFEYFSETQRNKGNFPGRFSGRQFSNSRSEMNVSTLELGDSALYLCASSLEEEQFFGPGTRLTVL.